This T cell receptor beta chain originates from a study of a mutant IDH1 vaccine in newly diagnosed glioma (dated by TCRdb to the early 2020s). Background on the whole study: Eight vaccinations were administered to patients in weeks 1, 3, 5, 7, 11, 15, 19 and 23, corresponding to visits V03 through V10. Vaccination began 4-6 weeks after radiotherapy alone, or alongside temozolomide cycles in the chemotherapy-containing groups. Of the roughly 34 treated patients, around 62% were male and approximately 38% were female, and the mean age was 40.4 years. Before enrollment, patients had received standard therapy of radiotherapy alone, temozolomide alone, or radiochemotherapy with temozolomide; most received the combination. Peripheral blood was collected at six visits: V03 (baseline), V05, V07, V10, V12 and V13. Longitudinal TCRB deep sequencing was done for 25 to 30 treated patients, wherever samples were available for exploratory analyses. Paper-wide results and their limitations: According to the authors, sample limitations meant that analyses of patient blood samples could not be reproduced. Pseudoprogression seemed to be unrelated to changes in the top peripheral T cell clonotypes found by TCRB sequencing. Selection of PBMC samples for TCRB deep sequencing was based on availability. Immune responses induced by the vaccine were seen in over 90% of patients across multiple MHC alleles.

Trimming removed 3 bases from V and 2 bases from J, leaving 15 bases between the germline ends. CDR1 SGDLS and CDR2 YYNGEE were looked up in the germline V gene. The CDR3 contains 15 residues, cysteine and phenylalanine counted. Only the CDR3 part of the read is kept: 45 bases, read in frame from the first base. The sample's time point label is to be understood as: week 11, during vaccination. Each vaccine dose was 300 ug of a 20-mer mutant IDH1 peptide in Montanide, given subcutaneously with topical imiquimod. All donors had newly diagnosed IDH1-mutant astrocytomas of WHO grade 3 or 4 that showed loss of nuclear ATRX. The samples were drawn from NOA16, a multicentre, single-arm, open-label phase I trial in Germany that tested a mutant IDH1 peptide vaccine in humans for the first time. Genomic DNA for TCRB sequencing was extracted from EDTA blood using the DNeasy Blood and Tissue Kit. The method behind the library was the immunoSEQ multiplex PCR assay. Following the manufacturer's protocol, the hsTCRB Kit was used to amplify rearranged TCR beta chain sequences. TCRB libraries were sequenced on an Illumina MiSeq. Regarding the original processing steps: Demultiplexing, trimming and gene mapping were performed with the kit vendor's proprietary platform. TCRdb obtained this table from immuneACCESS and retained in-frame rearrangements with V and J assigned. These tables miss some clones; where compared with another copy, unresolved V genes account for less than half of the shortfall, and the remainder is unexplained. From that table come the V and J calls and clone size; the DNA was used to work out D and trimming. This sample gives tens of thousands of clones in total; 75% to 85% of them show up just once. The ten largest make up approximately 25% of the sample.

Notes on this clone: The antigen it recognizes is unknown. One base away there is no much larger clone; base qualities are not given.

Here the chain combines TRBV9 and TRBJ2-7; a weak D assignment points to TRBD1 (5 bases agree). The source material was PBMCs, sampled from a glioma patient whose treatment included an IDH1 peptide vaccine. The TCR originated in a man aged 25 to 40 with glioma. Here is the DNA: TGTGCCAGCAGCGCCCAGGGAACCGCGACCTACGAGCAGTACTTC. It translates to CASSAQGTATYEQYF. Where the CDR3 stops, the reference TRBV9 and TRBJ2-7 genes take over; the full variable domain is DSGVTQTPKHLITATGQRVTLRCSPRSGDLSVYWYQQSLDQGLQFLIQYYNGEERAKGNILERFSAQQFPDLHSELNLSSLELGDSALYFCASSAQGTATYEQYFGPGTRLTVT.